A single sample is the source of the 22 T cell receptor beta chains below, sequenced in a study of blood T cell repertoires in COVID-19. Assay: immunoSEQ multiplex PCR; the TCRdb copy retains only in-frame clones and omits some. The sample has 75,000 to 95,000 clones, over 65% seen once; the top ten hold about 3.9%. What was sequenced was peripheral blood. The receptors here all came from a man in his 70s with COVID-19, enrolled during active disease.

The J gene is TRBJ2-1, the V gene TRBV25-1; D perhaps matches TRBD1 (6 bases). CDR3 length: 16 residues. Trimming shortened V by 1 base and J by 10 bases, and 20 bases separated the two germline ends. Germline CDR1 and CDR2: MGHDK and SYGVNS. The CDR3 sequence: CASSESGGSGVREQFF. The CDR3 region has the DNA TGTGCCAGCAGTGAATCTGGGGGCAGTGGAGTGAGGGAGCAGTTCTTC.

The chain couples TRBV11-2 to TRBJ2-7, with 8 nucleotides matching TRBD2. CDR3 length: 15 amino acids. Germline assignment: CDR1 SGHAT and CDR2 FQNNGV. Trimming cost V 5 bases and J 2 bases; bases outside gene matches: 8. CDR3 nucleotides: TGTGCCAGCAGCCGAAGCGGGAGTCGGACCTACGAGCAGTACTTC. It codes for CASSRSGSRTYEQYF.

This clone was seen just once. The CDR3 DNA reads as TGTGCCAGCAGTTACTCATTCGGGAGTATCACAGATACGCAGTATTTT. Its protein is CASSYSFGSITDTQYF. The chain recombines TRBV6-6 with TRBJ2-3; a possible D gene is TRBD2 (6 bases). Germline values: CDR1 MNHNY, CDR2 SVGAGI (reference sequence). The CDR3 is 16 residues long. Between the trimmed V and J ends, which lost 0 bases and 2 bases, there was a span of 12 bases.

The chain recombines TRBV19 with TRBJ2-3; TRBD2 matches at 10 bases. The CDR3 covers 15 residues. Germline lookup yields CDR1 LNHDA and CDR2 SQIVND (reference sequence). The V and J ends lost 7 bases and 5 bases, in that order; junction bases with no gene match: 9. CDR3 nucleotides: TGTGCCAGTACCCCCAGCGGGAGGGCCTTAGATACGCAGTATTTT. Amino acids: CASTPSGRALDTQYF.

The chain recombines TRBV5-4 with TRBJ2-2, with D possibly TRBD1 on 6 matching bases. Germline assignment: CDR1 SGHNT and CDR2 YYREEE (reference sequence). The CDR3 sequence is 15 residues long. Trimming took 2 bases from V and 6 from J, leaving 14 bases between them. The CDR3 reads CASSLEQGIPGELFF. CDR3 sequence (DNA): TGTGCCAGCAGCTTAGAACAGGGTATCCCCGGGGAGCTGTTTTTT.

The chain is built from TRBV7-2 and TRBJ1-2; D remains unclear. The CDR3 is made up of 12 amino acids. Germline V CDR1 and CDR2: SGHTA, FQGNSA. V shed 5 bases and J shed 1 base, with 5 bases lying between them. The CDR3 loop reads CASSLLNYGYTF. The CDR3, as DNA: TGTGCCAGCAGCCTTCTTAACTATGGCTACACCTTC.

The genes are TRBV5-1 and TRBJ2-7; no clear D. The V gene lost 4 bases and the J gene lost 3 bases, with 17 bases spanning the gap. CDR3 length: 15 amino acids. Looked up from germline, CDR1 is SGHRS and CDR2 is YFSETQ. CDR3 sequence reads: CASSNGYLPIYEQYF. DNA of the CDR3: TGCGCCAGCAGCAACGGGTACCTCCCCATCTACGAGCAGTACTTC.

CDR3 bases: TGTGCCAGCAGCCCACGGACTAGCGGGATAGACAATGAGCAGTTCTTC. This gives the protein CASSPRTSGIDNEQFF. The chain recombines TRBV7-3 with TRBJ2-1; TRBD2 matches at 12 bases. Germline-derived CDR1 and CDR2 are SGHTA and FQGTGA. V shed 5 bases, J shed 5 bases, and the junction held 7 bases outside the gene matches. This CDR3 contains 16 residues. The variable domain in full, completed from reference TRBV7-3 and TRBJ2-1, reads GAGVSQTPSNKVTEKGKYVELRCDPISGHTALYWYRQSLGQGPEFLIYFQGTGAADDSGLPNDRFFAVRPEGSVSTLKIQRTERGDSAVYLCASSPRTSGIDNEQFFGPGTRLTVL.

The rearrangement joins TRBV19 to TRBJ2-6; the D gene is possibly TRBD1 (6 bases). Between the trimmed V and J ends, which lost 3 bases and 0 bases, there was a span of 9 bases. Germline V gene data show CDR1 as LNHDA and CDR2 as SQIVND (reference sequence). There are 16 residues in the CDR3. CDR3 in amino acids: CASSIQGPSGANVLTF. The CDR3 nucleotides are TGTGCCAGTAGTATTCAGGGGCCCTCTGGGGCCAACGTCCTGACTTTC.

This chain's CDR3 is CASSSGGTSNQPQHF. For the CDR3, the DNA is TGTGCCAGCAGCTCGGGAGGTACTAGCAATCAGCCCCAGCATTTT. The chain joins TRBV7-2 to TRBJ1-5; D is unresolved. This CDR3 comprises 15 residues. Trimming took 4 bases from V and 0 from J, leaving 10 bases between them. Germline V lookup: CDR1 SGHTA, CDR2 FQGNSA. The full variable domain, completed using reference TRBV7-2 and TRBJ1-5, is GAGVSQSPSNKVTEKGKDVELRCDPISGHTALYWYRQSLGQGLEFLIYFQGNSAPDKSGLPSDRFSAERTGGSVSTLTIQRTQQEDSAVYLCASSSGGTSNQPQHFGDGTRLSIL.

J is TRBJ2-1 and V is TRBV4-3; 13 bases fit TRBD2. The germline V gene encodes CDR1 LGHNA and CDR2 YSLEER. V gave up 0 bases and J gave up 3 bases; unmatched junction bases: 5. The length of the CDR3 is 18 residues. In DNA form, the CDR3 reads TGCGCCAGCAGCCAAGATCGGACTAGCGGGAGACTCTACAATGAGCAGTTCTTC. Translation gives CASSQDRTSGRLYNEQFF.

V gene TRBV4-3 combines with J gene TRBJ1-5, with a weak D call TRBD1 (5 bases). Trimming took off 0 bases at V and 6 bases at J, with 15 bases between the two ends. The CDR3 has 16 amino acids. Germline CDR1 and CDR2: LGHNA and YSLEER. The CDR3 here is CASSQDVGGPGQPQHF. CDR3 coding DNA: TGCGCCAGCAGCCAAGATGTGGGGGGACCCGGTCAGCCCCAGCATTTT.

This rearrangement joins TRBV10-3 to TRBJ2-3; D possibly corresponds to TRBD1 (6 bases). The CDR3 extends over 15 amino acids. The ends were cut back, 7 bases at V and 2 bases at J, with 16 bases in the middle. Germline CDR1 reads ENHRY; CDR2 reads SYGVKD. Written as DNA, the CDR3 is TGTGCCATCACCTCGGGGCAGGGGATCACAGATACGCAGTATTTT. Residues: CAITSGQGITDTQYF.

V and J are TRBV18 and TRBJ2-1; the match to TRBD2 covers 15 bases. The J segment lost 7 bases and the V segment lost 3 bases, leaving 1 base of the junction unmatched. This CDR3 is built from 15 residues. CDR1 KGHSH and CDR2 LQKENI come from the germline V gene. CDR3 coding DNA: TGTGCCAGCTCACCGGGACTAGCGGGAGGAAATGAGCAGTTCTTC. This codes for CASSPGLAGGNEQFF.

This clone is a singleton in its sample. V usage is TRBV7-9 and J usage is TRBJ2-2, with D perhaps matching TRBD1 (5 bases). Germline-derived CDR1 and CDR2 are SEHNR and FQNEAQ (reference sequence). The CDR3 runs 14 residues. The V and J ends lost 1 base and 2 bases respectively, with 5 bases between them. DNA for the CDR3: TGTGCCAGCAGCTTAGGGGGCAACACCGGGGAGCTGTTTTTT. It translates to CASSLGGNTGELFF.

The chain links TRBV28 to TRBJ2-7, with 10 positions matching TRBD1. This CDR3 is 15 amino acids long. The V segment lost 5 bases and the J segment 5 bases; nucleotides outside the gene matches: 9. Germline CDR1 and CDR2: MDHEN and SYDVKM. The chain's CDR3 is CASSTTRTGGHEQYF. The CDR3 nucleotides are TGTGCCAGCAGTACTACCCGGACAGGGGGTCACGAGCAGTACTTC.

The chain links TRBV10-2 to TRBJ2-7, with a tentative D call TRBD1 (6 bases). CDR1 is WSHSY, CDR2 SAAADI, per germline. V lost 8 bases to trimming and J lost 7 bases, with 18 bases between them. The CDR3 spans 13 residues. CDR3 in amino acids: CASWSDRSREQYF. The CDR3, as DNA: TGCGCCAGCTGGTCGGACAGATCTCGTGAGCAGTACTTC.

This clone was observed a single time. The chain combines TRBV6-4 with TRBJ2-1, with D perhaps TRBD2 (6 bases). Trimming took 4 bases from V and 7 from J, leaving 17 bases between them. CDR1 and CDR2 (germline): MRHNA, SNTAGT. This CDR3 is built from 15 residues. CDR3 in amino acids: CASSVGGLPGNEQFF. The DNA of the CDR3 is TGTGCCAGCAGTGTGGGGGGACTCCCGGGAAATGAGCAGTTCTTC.

The V gene is TRBV9, the J gene TRBJ2-3; 10 nucleotides agree with TRBD2. The length of the CDR3 is 19 residues. The V gene end was trimmed by 3 bases and the J gene end by 4 bases; junction bases not matched to a gene: 17. CDR1 is SGDLS and CDR2 is YYNGEE in the germline V gene. The CDR3 nucleotides read TGTGCCAGCAGCGAAACCGGGAGCGGGAGGGCGTCGTACGCAGATACGCAGTATTTT. Translation gives CASSETGSGRASYADTQYF.

The chain combines TRBV28 with TRBJ1-6; 9 bases match TRBD1. The CDR3 extends over 14 amino acids. The V gene's germline CDR1 is MDHEN and CDR2 SYDVKM. V lost 6 bases, J lost 10 bases, and 7 bases stayed unmatched. The CDR3 DNA follows: TGTGCCAGCAGAATGACAGGGGGACGATCACCCCTCCACTTT. Protein product: CASRMTGGRSPLHF.

In its sample, this clone was seen once. CDR3 loop: CASSLVIQETQYF. The CDR3 DNA follows: TGTGCCAGCAGCTTAGTTATCCAAGAGACCCAGTACTTC. The chain uses TRBV7-2 and TRBJ2-5; D gene ambiguous. V was trimmed by 1 base and J by 1 base, leaving 4 bases between them. This CDR3 is built from 13 residues. CDR1 SGHTA and CDR2 FQGNSA come from the germline V gene.

This clone was seen a handful of times. This sequence joins TRBV4-3 and TRBJ2-7, with 7 bases lining up with TRBD1. Per the germline V gene, CDR1 is LGHNA and CDR2 is YSLEER. This CDR3 comprises 16 residues. The V gene end was trimmed by 0 bases and the J gene end by 6 bases; junction bases not matched to a gene: 11. The CDR3 DNA reads TGCGCCAGCAGCCAAGATCGGGCAGCGAAGGGGGCCGAGCAGTACTTC. Protein sequence: CASSQDRAAKGAEQYF.